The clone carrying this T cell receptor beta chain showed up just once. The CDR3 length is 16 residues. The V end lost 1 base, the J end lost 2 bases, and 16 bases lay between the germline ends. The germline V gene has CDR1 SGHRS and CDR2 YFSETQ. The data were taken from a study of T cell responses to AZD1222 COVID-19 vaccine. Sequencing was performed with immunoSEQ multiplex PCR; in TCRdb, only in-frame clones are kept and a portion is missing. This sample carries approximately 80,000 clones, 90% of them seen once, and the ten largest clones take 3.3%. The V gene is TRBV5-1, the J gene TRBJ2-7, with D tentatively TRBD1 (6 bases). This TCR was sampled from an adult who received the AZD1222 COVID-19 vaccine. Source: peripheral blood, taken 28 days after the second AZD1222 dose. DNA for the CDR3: TGCGCCAGCAGCTTGTCCCAGGGGCACTCAACCTACGAGCAGTACTTC. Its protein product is CASSLSQGHSTYEQYF. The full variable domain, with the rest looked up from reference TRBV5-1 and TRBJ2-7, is KAGVTQTPRYLIKTRGQQVTLSCSPISGHRSVSWYQQTPGQGLQFLFEYFSETQRNKGNFPGRFSGRQFSNSRSEMNVSTLELGDSALYLCASSLSQGHSTYEQYFGPGTRLTVT.